These 32 T cell receptor beta chains originate from one sample sequenced in a study of control samples from healthy donors and cancer patients. The method was immunoSEQ multiplex PCR; TCRdb's version includes in-frame clones alone and lacks a portion of them. The sample shows around 58,000 clones, approximately 95% of them seen only once. Specimen: blood. These receptors came from a woman aged 18-29 years in good health.

This clone has a single count. J is TRBJ2-4 and V is TRBV4-3; D is ambiguous. V lost 1 base to trimming and J lost 6 bases, with 7 bases between them. CDR3 length: 13 residues. The germline CDR1 and CDR2 sequences are LGHNA and YSLEER. The CDR3 reads CASSQGTGNIQYF. The CDR3 region has the DNA TGCGCCAGCAGCCAAGGTACGGGAAACATTCAGTACTTC.

The chain uses TRBV6-4 and TRBJ2-3; 7 positions match TRBD1. CDR3 length equals 13 residues. Per germline, CDR1 MRHNA and CDR2 SNTAGT. V dropped 7 bases and J dropped 2; count of bases not matched to a gene: 3. The CDR3 loop reads CASKGGPTDTQYF. CDR3 in DNA: TGTGCCAGCAAAGGGGGCCCCACAGATACGCAGTATTTT.

This clone was counted a single time. This chain connects TRBV27 to TRBJ1-2; maybe TRBD1 (5 bases). CDR3 length equals 14 residues. V lost 6 bases and J 3 bases, leaving 14 bases between the germline ends. The germline V gene has CDR1 MNHEY and CDR2 SMNVEV (reference sequence). CDR3 residues: CASRQNQGYYGYTF. The CDR3 region has the DNA TGTGCCAGCAGACAAAATCAGGGATACTATGGCTACACCTTC.

The genes are TRBV6-5 and TRBJ1-1, with D uncertain. CDR1 MNHEY and CDR2 SVGAGI come from the germline V gene. The CDR3 extends over 14 amino acids. V lost 2 bases, J lost 5 bases, and 12 bases lay in between. This CDR3 reads CASSYGIADTEAFF. CDR3 coding DNA: TGTGCCAGCAGTTACGGGATCGCCGATACTGAAGCTTTCTTT.

The V and J genes are TRBV19 and TRBJ1-6; 9 positions match TRBD1. The V gene end was trimmed by 3 bases and the J gene end by 3 bases; junction bases not matched to a gene: 12. The CDR3 has 19 residues. Germline assignment: CDR1 LNHDA and CDR2 SQIVND (reference sequence). The CDR3 loop is CASSMGDRESTYYNSPLHF. In nucleotides, the CDR3 is TGTGCCAGTAGTATGGGGGACAGGGAGTCCACCTACTATAATTCACCCCTCCACTTT.

The chain couples TRBV19 to TRBJ2-1; TRBD2 matches 8 bases. There are 16 residues in the CDR3. CDR1 and CDR2 (germline): LNHDA, SQIVND (reference sequence). V was clipped by 4 bases and J by 1 base; unmatched bases: 6. DNA for the CDR3: TGTGCCAGTAGTACCGGGACTAGGGGTTCCTACAATGAGCAGTTCTTC. Residues: CASSTGTRGSYNEQFF.

The J gene is TRBJ2-5, the V gene TRBV5-1, with D maybe TRBD2 (6 bases). V dropped 0 bases and J dropped 5 bases, with 17 bases sitting between them. Looked up from germline, CDR1 is SGHRS and CDR2 is YFSETQ. The CDR3 extends over 16 amino acids. The CDR3 region is CASSLGVGTPAETQYF. The CDR3 region has the DNA TGCGCCAGCAGCTTGGGGGTGGGGACTCCGGCGGAGACCCAGTACTTC.

The rearrangement uses TRBV7-2 and TRBJ2-1; D is ambiguous. V shed 5 bases and J shed 5 bases, with 16 bases lying between them. Germline V gene data show CDR1 as SGHTA and CDR2 as FQGNSA. This CDR3 has 15 amino acids. CDR3 nucleotides: TGTGCCAGCAGCACCATGGGGTCGGAGAACAATGAGCAGTTCTTC. It specifies CASSTMGSENNEQFF.

The V gene is TRBV5-1, the J gene TRBJ1-5; a weak D match, TRBD1 (5 bases). Per the germline V gene, CDR1 is SGHRS and CDR2 is YFSETQ. The CDR3 is 16 amino acids. Trimming left V 0 bases short and J 3 bases short, with 13 bases between. The CDR3 nucleotides are TGCGCCAGCAGCTTGGGGACAACGGGCACCAATCAGCCCCAGCATTTT. This codes for CASSLGTTGTNQPQHF.

The chain recombines TRBV5-1 with TRBJ1-4; weak D call: TRBD1 (6 bases). Trimming took 0 bases from V and 7 from J, leaving 16 bases between them. Germline V gives CDR1 SGHRS, CDR2 YFSETQ. CDR3 length equals 16 residues. CDR3 residues: CASSLGGNKQGEKLFF. CDR3 sequence (DNA): TGCGCCAGCAGCTTGGGGGGGAACAAACAGGGTGAAAAACTGTTTTTT.

The chain combines TRBV18 with TRBJ1-1; 7 bases fit TRBD1. The length of the CDR3 is 14 residues. V shed 3 bases and J 0 bases; nucleotides not matched to a gene: 1. The germline V gene encodes CDR1 KGHSH and CDR2 LQKENI. The CDR3 here is CASSPGQMNTEAFF. The CDR3 DNA reads as TGTGCCAGCTCACCGGGACAGATGAACACTGAAGCTTTCTTT.

The chain links TRBV29-1 to TRBJ2-5; D unresolved. This CDR3 is 12 amino acids long. The V and J ends lost 5 bases and 4 bases respectively, with 11 bases between them. Per the germline V gene, CDR1 is SQVTM and CDR2 is ANQGSEA. In DNA, the CDR3 is TGCAGCGTTTGGCCGGCCACAGAGACCCAGTACTTC. Translation: CSVWPATETQYF.

This sequence joins TRBV3-1 (or the pseudogene TRBV3-2) and TRBJ1-2; 7 nucleotides line up with TRBD1. Germline trimming cut 3 bases from V and 7 bases from J; bases unmatched to any gene: 14. Germline V gives CDR1 LGHDT, CDR2 YNNKEL (reference sequence). This CDR3 is built from 16 residues. Written as DNA, the CDR3 is TGTGCCAGCAGCCATTTAGGGACAGCGGATCTACTTGGCTACACCTTC. Translating it yields CASSHLGTADLLGYTF.

The chain couples TRBV5-8 to TRBJ1-2; possibly TRBD1 for D (5 bases). The length of the CDR3 is 16 residues. The V gene lost 2 bases and the J gene lost 4 bases, with 18 bases spanning the gap. Germline V CDR1 and CDR2: SGHTS, YDEGEE. The CDR3 DNA reads as TGTGCCAGCAGCTTCACGACAGCGGACCTCATCTATGGCTACACCTTC. Translated: CASSFTTADLIYGYTF.

The genes are TRBV7-3 and TRBJ1-6; 7 nucleotides align to TRBD1. CDR1 SGHTA and CDR2 FQGTGA come from the germline V gene. J lost 6 bases, V lost 1 base, and 3 bases had no gene match. CDR3 length: 15 amino acids. The chain's CDR3 is CASSLKGTANSPLHF. In DNA, the CDR3 is TGTGCCAGCAGCTTAAAAGGGACAGCTAATTCACCCCTCCACTTT.

The chain employs TRBV3-1 (or the pseudogene TRBV3-2) and TRBJ1-4; TRBD1 is a possible D gene (5 bases). Per germline, CDR1 LGHDT and CDR2 YNNKEL (reference sequence). Trimming removed 4 bases at V and 6 bases at J, with 15 bases between. This CDR3 has 15 residues. In DNA form, the CDR3 reads TGTGCCAGCAGCCCCCGGGGTCGGGGGTATGAAAAACTGTTTTTT. It encodes CASSPRGRGYEKLFF.

The gene calls are TRBV6-6 and TRBJ1-2; D unclear. Germline V gives CDR1 MNHNY, CDR2 SVGAGI (reference sequence). V was clipped by 1 base and J by 0 bases, with 6 bases between them. The length of the CDR3 is 14 residues. The CDR3 here is CASSYLSANYGYTF. Written as DNA, the CDR3 is TGTGCCAGCAGTTACTTGTCAGCTAACTATGGCTACACCTTC.

This rearrangement joins TRBV19 to TRBJ2-3, with D possibly being TRBD2 (7 bases). Germline values: CDR1 LNHDA, CDR2 SQIVND (reference sequence). Trimming shortened V by 5 bases and J by 4 bases, and 19 bases separated the two germline ends. CDR3 size: 16 residues. DNA of the CDR3: TGTGCCAGTAGTCCTCTTACGGGGGGCACCTCAGATACGCAGTATTTT. Protein sequence: CASSPLTGGTSDTQYF.

The chain uses TRBV4-1 and TRBJ1-1, with unresolved D. Trimming cost V 3 bases and J 3 bases, with 8 bases left between them. This CDR3 has 13 residues. Per germline, CDR1 MGHRA and CDR2 YSYEKL. The CDR3 DNA sequence: TGCGCCAGCAGCCAGATGTACTACACTGAAGCTTTCTTT. Amino acids: CASSQMYYTEAFF.

J is TRBJ2-3 and V is TRBV24-1; either TRBD1 or TRBD2 may supply D (5 bases each). The germline V and J ends were trimmed by 10 bases and 0 bases, with 13 bases remaining between them. This CDR3 has 14 amino acids. Germline-derived CDR1 and CDR2 are KGHDR and SFDVKD. The CDR3 loop is CATRDRYSTDTQYF. CDR3 DNA: TGTGCCACACGGGACCGATACAGCACAGATACGCAGTATTTT.

The CDR3 coding sequence is TGCGCCAGCAGCCATCGATGGGGTAGCAATCAGCCCCAGCATTTT. This codes for CASSHRWGSNQPQHF. The V and J genes are TRBV4-1 and TRBJ1-5; the D is unclear. The V end lost 3 bases, the J end lost 0 bases, and 9 bases lay between the germline ends. The CDR3 is 15 residues long. The V gene's germline CDR1 is MGHRA and CDR2 YSYEKL.

The chain has TRBV6-2 or TRBV6-3 and TRBJ2-1; perhaps TRBD2 as D (5 bases). V was pared by 2 bases and J by 3 bases, with 5 bases between. This CDR3 spans 13 amino acids. Germline V lookup: CDR1 MNHEY, CDR2 SVGEGT. The CDR3 here is CASSYRDYNEQFF. The CDR3 region has the DNA TGTGCCAGCAGTTACCGGGACTACAATGAGCAGTTCTTC.

The chain has TRBV7-8 and TRBJ2-3; D might be TRBD1 or TRBD2, each matching 6 bases. The ends were cut back, 2 bases at V and 0 bases at J, with 15 bases in the middle. The CDR3 length is 17 residues. Germline CDR1 and CDR2: SGHVS and FQNEAQ. CDR3 residues: CASSLRGDLASTDTQYF. The CDR3 nucleotides are TGTGCCAGCAGCTTAAGGGGGGACCTGGCTAGCACAGATACGCAGTATTTT.

The chain links TRBV19 to TRBJ2-2, with D possibly matching TRBD1 (6 bases). This CDR3 has 14 residues. CDR1 and CDR2 (germline): LNHDA, SQIVND (reference sequence). V lost 5 bases and J lost 6, with 13 bases in between. The CDR3 region has the DNA TGTGCCAGTAGTCTACAGGGAACTGCCGGGGAGCTGTTTTTT. Translating it yields CASSLQGTAGELFF.

V gene TRBV7-6 combines with J gene TRBJ1-1; D uncertain. CDR1 and CDR2 from the germline V gene are SGHVS and FNYEAQ. V lost 1 base, J lost 1 base, and 13 bases lay in between. The CDR3 extends over 16 amino acids. The CDR3 spells CASSLEGRLQNTEAFF. The CDR3 DNA is TGTGCCAGCAGCTTAGAAGGTAGGCTACAGAACACTGAAGCTTTCTTT.

The V gene is TRBV28, the J gene TRBJ1-1, with 9 bases fitting TRBD1. J was trimmed by 11 bases and V by 3 bases; bases with no gene match: 10. CDR1 is MDHEN, CDR2 SYDVKM, per germline. There are 14 residues in the CDR3. This chain's CDR3 is CASSLFTGGLGAFF. DNA for the CDR3: TGTGCCAGCAGTTTGTTCACAGGGGGCCTGGGGGCTTTCTTT.

This clone was detected only once. The genes are TRBV2 and TRBJ1-5, with 7 bases that match TRBD1. The CDR3 consists of 15 residues. Germline loops: CDR1 SNHLY, CDR2 FYNNEI. V shed 7 bases, J shed 1 base, and the junction held 7 bases outside the gene matches. The CDR3 reads CASNGQAGSNQPQHF. As DNA, the CDR3 is TGTGCCAGCAATGGACAGGCGGGGAGCAATCAGCCCCAGCATTTT.

The V gene is TRBV10-3, the J gene TRBJ1-3, with 11 bases that match TRBD1. Per the germline V gene, CDR1 is ENHRY and CDR2 is SYGVKD. With 11 bases clipped from V and 8 bases from J, the junction kept 8 bases outside the gene matches. The CDR3 contains 13 residues. The CDR3 DNA is TGTGCCGCCCGAGGACAGGGGGCTTACACCATATATTTT. Amino acid sequence: CAARGQGAYTIYF.

The chain employs TRBV5-1 and TRBJ1-4; D gene uncertain. The V gene's germline CDR1 is SGHRS and CDR2 YFSETQ. The CDR3 runs to 17 residues. Trimming left V 0 bases short and J 6 bases short, with 18 bases between. The CDR3: CASSLGVGQNLHEKLFF. CDR3 DNA sequence: TGCGCCAGCAGCTTGGGGGTAGGGCAGAACTTACATGAAAAACTGTTTTTT. Together with reference TRBV5-1 and TRBJ1-4, the CDR3 gives the full variable domain: KAGVTQTPRYLIKTRGQQVTLSCSPISGHRSVSWYQQTPGQGLQFLFEYFSETQRNKGNFPGRFSGRQFSNSRSEMNVSTLELGDSALYLCASSLGVGQNLHEKLFFGSGTQLSVL.

V is TRBV5-6 and J is TRBJ1-2, with TRBD1 as a possible D gene (6 bases). V lost 4 bases and J lost 4, with 17 bases in between. Germline assignment: CDR1 SGHDT and CDR2 YYEEEE. The CDR3 extends over 15 amino acids. CDR3 sequence (DNA): TGTGCCAGCAGCCGCGTACAGGGAACGATCTATGGCTACACCTTC. Protein product: CASSRVQGTIYGYTF.

Of note for this clone: Other DNA sequences within the sample encode an identical CDR3. This rearrangement joins TRBV29-1 to TRBJ2-7; TRBD2 might be the D (6 bases). CDR1 is SQVTM and CDR2 is ANQGSEA in the germline V gene. Trimming pared 0 bases from V and 3 bases from J, leaving 6 bases between. CDR3 length equals 12 residues. The CDR3 nucleotides read TGCAGCGTTGAAGAGCGGGACTACGAGCAGTACTTC. This sequence encodes CSVEERDYEQYF.

This clone was observed once. The V call is TRBV11-1, the J call TRBJ2-7; the match to TRBD1 covers 9 bases. The germline V gene encodes CDR1 SGHAT and CDR2 FQDESV (reference sequence). This CDR3 has 14 amino acids. With 6 bases clipped from V and 5 bases from J, the junction kept 8 bases outside the gene matches. The CDR3: CASRTTGGLNEQYF. The CDR3 DNA is TGTGCCAGCAGGACGACAGGGGGATTAAACGAGCAGTACTTC.